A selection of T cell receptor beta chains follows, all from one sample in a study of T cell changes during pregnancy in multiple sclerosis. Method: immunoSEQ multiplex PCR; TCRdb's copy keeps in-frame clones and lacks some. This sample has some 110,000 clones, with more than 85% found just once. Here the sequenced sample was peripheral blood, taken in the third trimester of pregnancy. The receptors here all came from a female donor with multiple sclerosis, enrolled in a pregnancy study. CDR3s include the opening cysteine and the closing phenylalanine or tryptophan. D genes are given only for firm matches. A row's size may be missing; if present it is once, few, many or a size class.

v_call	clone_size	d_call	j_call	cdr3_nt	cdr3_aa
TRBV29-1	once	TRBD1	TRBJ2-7	TGCAGCGTTGCTGGTTTGAGACAGGGGTCCGAGCAGTACTTC	CSVAGLRQGSEQYF
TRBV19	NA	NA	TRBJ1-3	TGTGCCAGTAGTATGAGGTTCTCTGGAAACACCATATATTTT	CASSMRFSGNTIYF
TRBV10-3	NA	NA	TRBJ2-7	TGTGCCATCAGTGAGGCGACCTACGAGCAGTACTTC	CAISEATYEQYF
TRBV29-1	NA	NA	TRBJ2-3	TGCAGCGTTTGGGGGGTGAGCACAGATACGCAGTATTTT	CSVWGVSTDTQYF
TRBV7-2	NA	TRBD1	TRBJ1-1	TGTGCCAGCAGCACCCGGACAGGGGAAGATTCGGAAGCTTTCTTT	CASSTRTGEDSEAFF
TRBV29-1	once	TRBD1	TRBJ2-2	TGCAGCGCTAAATCAGGGGGCGAGACCGGGGAGCTGTTTTTT	CSAKSGGETGELFF
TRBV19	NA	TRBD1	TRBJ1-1	TGTGCCAGTAGTATAACAGGGGGCTTGCCTGAAGCTTTCTTT	CASSITGGLPEAFF
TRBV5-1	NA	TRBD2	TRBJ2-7	TGCGCCAGCAGCCCAACTAGCGTCTCCTCCTACGAGCAGTACTTC	CASSPTSVSSYEQYF
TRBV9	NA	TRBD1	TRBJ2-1	TGTGCCAGCAGCGTAGGAGACAGGGGGAGGGATGAGCAGTTCTTC	CASSVGDRGRDEQFF
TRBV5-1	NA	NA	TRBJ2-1	TGCGCCAGCGCGACAGCCAATGAGCAGTTCTTC	CASATANEQFF
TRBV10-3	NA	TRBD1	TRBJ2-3	TGTGCCATCTCCGGACAGGCAGATACGCAGTATTTT	CAISGQADTQYF
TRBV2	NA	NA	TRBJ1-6	TGTGCCAGCAGGCCAGTCGAATCACCCCTCCACTTT	CASRPVESPLHF
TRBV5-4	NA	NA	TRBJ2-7	TGTGCCAGCAGCTTGGCGGTGGGGGGAACGTCCTCCTACGAGCAGTACTTC	CASSLAVGGTSSYEQYF
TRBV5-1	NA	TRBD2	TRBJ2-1	TGCGCCAGCAGCTTGGATGGCGGGGGGGTTTCTGAGCAGTTCTTC	CASSLDGGGVSEQFF
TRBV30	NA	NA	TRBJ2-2	TGTGCCGGGACGGTTAACACCGGGGAGCTGTTTTTT	CAGTVNTGELFF
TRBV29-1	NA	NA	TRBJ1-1	TGCAGCGTCCTACGGACAACTAACACTGAAGCTTTCTTT	CSVLRTTNTEAFF
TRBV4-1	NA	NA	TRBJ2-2	TGCGCCAGCAGCCAACTCGCAGGGCGCACCGGGGAGCTGTTTTTT	CASSQLAGRTGELFF
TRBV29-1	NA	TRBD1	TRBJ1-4	TGCAGCGTTAGGACAGGGATGGTAGAAAAACTGTTTTTT	CSVRTGMVEKLFF
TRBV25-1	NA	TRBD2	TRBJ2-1	TGTGCCAGCAGTGTCACGGGAGGGCCGAACAATGAGCAGTTCTTC	CASSVTGGPNNEQFF
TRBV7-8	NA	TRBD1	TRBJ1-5	TGTGCCAGCAGCTTGGACAGGCATAGCAATCAGCCCCAGCATTTT	CASSLDRHSNQPQHF
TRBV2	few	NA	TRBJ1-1	TGTGCCAGCACCTACCTGGGGAGCATGAACACTGAAGCTTTCTTT	CASTYLGSMNTEAFF
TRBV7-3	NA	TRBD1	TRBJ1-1	TGTGCCAGCAGCCCCCCGGGACAGGGATCCACTGAAGCTTTCTTT	CASSPPGQGSTEAFF
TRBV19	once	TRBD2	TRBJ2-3	TGTGCCAGTAGTATGAGGCTAGCGGGAGGTGCCGGCACAGATACGCAGTATTTT	CASSMRLAGGAGTDTQYF
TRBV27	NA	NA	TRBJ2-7	TGTGCCAGCAGTACCCAGTACGGGGACGAGCAGTACTTC	CASSTQYGDEQYF
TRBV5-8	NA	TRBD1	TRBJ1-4	TGTGCCAGCAGCTGGCAGGGGGCCTCTAATGAAAAACTGTTTTTT	CASSWQGASNEKLFF
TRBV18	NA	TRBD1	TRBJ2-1	TGTGCCAGCTCATCAGGACAGGGGGGGCGCTTAGGGCAGTTCTTC	CASSSGQGGRLGQFF
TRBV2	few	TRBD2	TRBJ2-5	TGTGCCAGCAGCGGGGGGGGGCAAGAGACCCAGTACTTC	CASSGGGQETQYF
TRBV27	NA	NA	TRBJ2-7	TGTGCCAGCAGTAATCTAGGGGCCTACGAGCAGTACTTC	CASSNLGAYEQYF
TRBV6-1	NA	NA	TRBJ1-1	TGTGCCAGCACGACAGCCCTTGGCACTGAAGCTTTCTTT	CASTTALGTEAFF
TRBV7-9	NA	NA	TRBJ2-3	TGTGCCAGCAGCTTATCGGTAGATACGCAGTATTTT	CASSLSVDTQYF
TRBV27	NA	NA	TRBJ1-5	TGTGCCAGCAGTTTATCAGTAAGGGGCCGGGGCAATCAGCCCCAGCATTTT	CASSLSVRGRGNQPQHF
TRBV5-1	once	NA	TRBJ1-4	TGCGCCAGCAGCTTGGCCGGGGTAGGGGAAAAACTGTTTTTT	CASSLAGVGEKLFF
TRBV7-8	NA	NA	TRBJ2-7	TGTGCCAGCAGCTCGTCCTTAGGAGGTGTGGGCGAGCAGTACTTC	CASSSSLGGVGEQYF
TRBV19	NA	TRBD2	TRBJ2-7	TGTGCCAGTACCTCTAGCGGGGGCCCCTACGAGCAGTACTTC	CASTSSGGPYEQYF
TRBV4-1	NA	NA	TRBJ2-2	TGCGCCAGCAGCCCCCCCCTTCGAACAGGGTTGCTGTTTTTT	CASSPPLRTGLLFF
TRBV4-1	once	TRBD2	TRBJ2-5	TGCGCCAGCAGCCAGTACTCCGGGACTATGCGAGAGACCCAGTACTTC	CASSQYSGTMRETQYF
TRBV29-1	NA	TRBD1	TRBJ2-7	TGCAGCGTTGTGACAGGGGCCTACGAGCAGTACTTC	CSVVTGAYEQYF
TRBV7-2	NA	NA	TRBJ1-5	TGTGCCAGCAGCAGACAGTCTAATGCGCCCCAGCATTTT	CASSRQSNAPQHF
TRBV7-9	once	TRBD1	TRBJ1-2	TGTGCCAGCAGCTTGGACAGGGCCGGCTACACCTTC	CASSLDRAGYTF
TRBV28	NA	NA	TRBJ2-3	TGTGCCAGCAGTTGGCCCGGGGGCACAGATACGCAGTATTTT	CASSWPGGTDTQYF
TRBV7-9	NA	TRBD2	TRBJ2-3	TGTGCCAGCAGCCTTAGACGGGGGGATAGCACAGATACGCAGTATTTT	CASSLRRGDSTDTQYF
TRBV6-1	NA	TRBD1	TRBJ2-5	TGTGCCGGCAGGGACAGGGGACAACAAGGGACCCAGTACTTC	CAGRDRGQQGTQYF
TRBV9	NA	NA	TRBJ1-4	TGTGCCAGCTCGGGGATGTCTAATGAAAAACTGTTTTTT	CASSGMSNEKLFF
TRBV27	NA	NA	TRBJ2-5	TGTGCCAGCAGCAGGCCGGGCGGAGGAACCCAGTACTTC	CASSRPGGGTQYF